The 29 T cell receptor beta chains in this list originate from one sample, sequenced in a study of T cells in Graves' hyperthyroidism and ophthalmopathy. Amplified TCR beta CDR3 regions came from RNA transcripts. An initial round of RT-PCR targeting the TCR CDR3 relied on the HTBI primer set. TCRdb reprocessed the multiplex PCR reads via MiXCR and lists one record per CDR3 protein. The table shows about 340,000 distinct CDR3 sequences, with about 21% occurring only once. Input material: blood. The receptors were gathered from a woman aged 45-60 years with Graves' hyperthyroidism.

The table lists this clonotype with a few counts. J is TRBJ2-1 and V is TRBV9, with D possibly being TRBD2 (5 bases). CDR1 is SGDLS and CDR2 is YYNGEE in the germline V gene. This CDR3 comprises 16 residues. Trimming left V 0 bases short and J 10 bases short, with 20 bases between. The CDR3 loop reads CASSVAAGSQAAEQFF. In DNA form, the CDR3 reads TGTGCCAGCAGCGTAGCTGCGGGTAGTCAGGCGGCCGAGCAGTTCTTC.

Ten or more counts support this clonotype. CDR3 loop: CASSSPGENIQYF. The CDR3 DNA is TGTGCCAGCAGCTCCCCGGGGGAAAACATTCAGTACTTC. The chain uses TRBV6-1 and TRBJ2-4; tentative D call: TRBD2 (6 bases). V was pared by 6 bases and J by 5 bases, with 11 bases between. Germline assignment: CDR1 MNHNS and CDR2 SASEGT. CDR3 length equals 13 residues.

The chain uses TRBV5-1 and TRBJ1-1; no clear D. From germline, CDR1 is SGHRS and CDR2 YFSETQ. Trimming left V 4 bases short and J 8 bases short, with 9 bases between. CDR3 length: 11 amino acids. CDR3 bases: TGCGCCAGCAGCAATGGGCCGGAAGCTTTCTTT. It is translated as CASSNGPEAFF.

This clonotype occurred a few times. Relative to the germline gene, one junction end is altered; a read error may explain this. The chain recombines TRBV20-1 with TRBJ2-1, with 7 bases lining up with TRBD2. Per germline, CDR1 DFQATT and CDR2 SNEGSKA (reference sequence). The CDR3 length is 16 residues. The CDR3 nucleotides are TGCAGTGCTGGAGATAGGGCTAGCGGCGGACACAATGAGCAGTTCTTC. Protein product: CSAGDRASGGHNEQFF.

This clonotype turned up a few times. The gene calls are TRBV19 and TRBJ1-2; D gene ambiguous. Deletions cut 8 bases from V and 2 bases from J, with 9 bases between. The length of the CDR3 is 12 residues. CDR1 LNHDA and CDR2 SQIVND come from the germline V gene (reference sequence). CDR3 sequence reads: CASRSGNYGYTF. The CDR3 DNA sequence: TGTGCCAGTCGATCAGGAAACTATGGCTACACCTTC. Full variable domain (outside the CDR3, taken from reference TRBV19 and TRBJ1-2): DGGITQSPKYLFRKEGQNVTLSCEQNLNHDAMYWYRQDPGQGLRLIYYSQIVNDFQKGDIAEGYSVSREKKESFPLTVTSAQKNPTAFYLCASRSGNYGYTFGSGTRLTVV.

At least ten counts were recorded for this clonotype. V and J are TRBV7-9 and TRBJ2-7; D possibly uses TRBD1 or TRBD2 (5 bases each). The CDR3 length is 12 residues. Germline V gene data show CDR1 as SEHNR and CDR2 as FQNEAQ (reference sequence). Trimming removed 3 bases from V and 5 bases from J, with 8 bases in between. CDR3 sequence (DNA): TGTGCCAGCAGCTTCCGAGGGGACGAGCAGTACTTC. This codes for CASSFRGDEQYF.

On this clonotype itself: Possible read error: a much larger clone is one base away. The CDR3 DNA follows: TGCAGTGCTTCCCTGGGACCGAGGAGGGAAAAACTGTTTTTT. Its protein is CSASLGPRREKLFF. The chain recombines TRBV20-1 with TRBJ1-4; weak D call: TRBD1 (5 bases). Trimming took off 5 bases at V and 8 bases at J, with 18 bases between the two ends. The germline V gene encodes CDR1 DFQATT and CDR2 SNEGSKA (reference sequence). The CDR3 has 14 residues.

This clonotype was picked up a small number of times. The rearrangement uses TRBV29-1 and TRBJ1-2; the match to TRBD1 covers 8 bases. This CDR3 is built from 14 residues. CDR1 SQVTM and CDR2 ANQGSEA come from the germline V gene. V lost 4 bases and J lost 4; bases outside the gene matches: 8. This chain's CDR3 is CSVVTGGYGYGYTF. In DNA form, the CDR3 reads TGCAGCGTTGTCACAGGGGGGTATGGCTATGGCTACACCTTC.

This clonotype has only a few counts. CDR3 DNA: TGTGCCAGCAGCCTAACAGGGGGCAAGGTCACCGGGGAGCTGTTTTTT. Encoded protein: CASSLTGGKVTGELFF. This chain connects TRBV7-9 to TRBJ2-2; the match to TRBD1 covers 9 bases. The germline CDR1 and CDR2 sequences are SEHNR and FQNEAQ (reference sequence). V shed 5 bases and J 4 bases; nucleotides not matched to a gene: 8. The CDR3 has 16 residues.

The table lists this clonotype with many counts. The CDR3 bases are TGTGCCAGCAAATTACGCCGACAGGCGGACAATGAGCAGTTCTTC. It specifies CASKLRRQADNEQFF. The gene calls are TRBV6-1 and TRBJ2-1; a possible D gene is TRBD1 (6 bases). CDR1 and CDR2 (germline): MNHNS, SASEGT. Trimming shortened V by 7 bases and J by 5 bases, and 18 bases separated the two germline ends. This CDR3 contains 15 residues.

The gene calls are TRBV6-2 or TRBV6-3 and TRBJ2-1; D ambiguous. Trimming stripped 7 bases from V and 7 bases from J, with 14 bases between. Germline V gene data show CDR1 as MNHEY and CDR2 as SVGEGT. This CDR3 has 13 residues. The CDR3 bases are TGTGCCAGCAAGGTTATTCCGGTTAATGAGCAGTTCTTC. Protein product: CASKVIPVNEQFF.

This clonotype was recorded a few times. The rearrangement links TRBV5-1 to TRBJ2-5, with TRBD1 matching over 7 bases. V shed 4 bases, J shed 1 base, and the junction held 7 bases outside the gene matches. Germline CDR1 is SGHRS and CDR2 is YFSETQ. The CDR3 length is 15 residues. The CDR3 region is CASSRDRAGQETQYF. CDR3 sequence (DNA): TGCGCCAGCAGCAGAGACAGGGCGGGCCAAGAGACCCAGTACTTC.

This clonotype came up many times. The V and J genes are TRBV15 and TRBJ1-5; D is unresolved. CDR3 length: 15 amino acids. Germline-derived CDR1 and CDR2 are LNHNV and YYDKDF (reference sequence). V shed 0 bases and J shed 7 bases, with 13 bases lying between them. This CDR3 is CATSRDFGLLQPQHF. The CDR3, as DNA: TGTGCCACCAGCAGAGATTTCGGGCTTTTGCAGCCCCAGCATTTT.

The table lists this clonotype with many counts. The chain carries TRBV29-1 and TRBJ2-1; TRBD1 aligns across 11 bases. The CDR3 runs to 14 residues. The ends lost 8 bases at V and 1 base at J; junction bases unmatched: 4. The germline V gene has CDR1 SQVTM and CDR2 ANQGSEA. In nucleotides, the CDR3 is TGCAGCCTTAGGGACAGGGGGTCCTACAATGAGCAGTTCTTC. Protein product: CSLRDRGSYNEQFF.

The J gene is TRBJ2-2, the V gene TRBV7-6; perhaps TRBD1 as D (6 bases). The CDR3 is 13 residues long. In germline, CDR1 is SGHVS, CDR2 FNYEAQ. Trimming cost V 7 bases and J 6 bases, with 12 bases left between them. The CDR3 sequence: CASTKQGSGELFF. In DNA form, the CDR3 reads TGTGCCAGCACCAAACAGGGATCCGGGGAGCTGTTTTTT.

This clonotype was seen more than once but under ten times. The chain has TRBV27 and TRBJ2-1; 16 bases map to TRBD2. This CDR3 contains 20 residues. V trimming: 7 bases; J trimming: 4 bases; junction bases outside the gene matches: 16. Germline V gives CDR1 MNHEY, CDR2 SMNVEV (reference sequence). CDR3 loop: CASIAGTSGRAAQGYNEQFF. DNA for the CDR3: TGTGCCAGCATTGCCGGGACTAGCGGGAGGGCCGCCCAGGGGTACAATGAGCAGTTCTTC.

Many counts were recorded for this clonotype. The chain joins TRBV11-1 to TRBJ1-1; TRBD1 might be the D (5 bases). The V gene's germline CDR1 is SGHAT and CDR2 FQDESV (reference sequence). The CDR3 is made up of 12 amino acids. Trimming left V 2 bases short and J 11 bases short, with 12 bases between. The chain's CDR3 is CASSLIGRDAFF. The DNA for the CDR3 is TGTGCCAGCAGCTTAATCGGCAGGGATGCTTTCTTT.

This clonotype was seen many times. This CDR3 reads CASSVGQGAYVSYEQYF. CDR3 sequence (DNA): TGTGCCAGCAGCGTGGGACAGGGGGCTTACGTCTCCTACGAGCAGTACTTC. The V and J genes are TRBV12-3 or TRBV12-4 and TRBJ2-7; 12 nucleotides align to TRBD1. This CDR3 has 17 amino acids. V shed 6 bases, J shed 0 bases, and the junction held 9 bases outside the gene matches.

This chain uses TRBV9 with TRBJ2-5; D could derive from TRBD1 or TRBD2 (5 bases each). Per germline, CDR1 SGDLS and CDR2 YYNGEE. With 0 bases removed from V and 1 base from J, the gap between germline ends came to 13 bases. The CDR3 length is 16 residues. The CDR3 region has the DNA TGTGCCAGCAGCGTAGGTGGCAGGGACCTCCAAGAGACCCAGTACTTC. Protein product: CASSVGGRDLQETQYF.

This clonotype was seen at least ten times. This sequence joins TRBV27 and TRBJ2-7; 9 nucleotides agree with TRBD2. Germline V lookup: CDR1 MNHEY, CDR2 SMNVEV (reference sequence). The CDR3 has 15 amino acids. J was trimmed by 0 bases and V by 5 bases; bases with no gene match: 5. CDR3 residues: CASSPLAGTSYEQYF. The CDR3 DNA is TGTGCCAGCAGTCCCCTAGCGGGAACCTCCTACGAGCAGTACTTC.

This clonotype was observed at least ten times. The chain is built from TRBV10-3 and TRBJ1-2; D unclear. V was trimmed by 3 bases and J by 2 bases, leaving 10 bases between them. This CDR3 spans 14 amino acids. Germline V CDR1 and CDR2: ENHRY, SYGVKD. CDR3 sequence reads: CAISEGLLNYGYTF. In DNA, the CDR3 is TGTGCCATCAGTGAAGGACTTCTAAACTATGGCTACACCTTC.

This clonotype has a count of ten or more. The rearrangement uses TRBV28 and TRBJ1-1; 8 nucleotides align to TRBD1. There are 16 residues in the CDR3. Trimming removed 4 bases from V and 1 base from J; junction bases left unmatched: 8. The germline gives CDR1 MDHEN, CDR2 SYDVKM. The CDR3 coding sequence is TGTGCCAGCAGTTGGGGAGACAGGGGCGAGAACACTGAAGCTTTCTTT. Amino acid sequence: CASSWGDRGENTEAFF.

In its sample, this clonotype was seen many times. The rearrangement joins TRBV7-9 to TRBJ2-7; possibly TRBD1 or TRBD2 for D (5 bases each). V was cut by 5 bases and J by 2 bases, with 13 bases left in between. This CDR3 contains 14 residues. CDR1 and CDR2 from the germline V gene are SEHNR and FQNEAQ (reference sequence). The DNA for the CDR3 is TGTGCCAGCAGCGTGATTCAGGGACCCTACGAGCAGTACTTC. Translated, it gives CASSVIQGPYEQYF.

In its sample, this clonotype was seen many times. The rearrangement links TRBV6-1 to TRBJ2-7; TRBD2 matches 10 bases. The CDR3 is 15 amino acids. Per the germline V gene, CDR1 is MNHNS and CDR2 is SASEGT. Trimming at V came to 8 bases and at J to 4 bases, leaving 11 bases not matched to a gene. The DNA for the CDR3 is TGTGCCAGCGGGTTGGGGCTAGCGGGAGATTACGAGCAGTACTTC. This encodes CASGLGLAGDYEQYF.

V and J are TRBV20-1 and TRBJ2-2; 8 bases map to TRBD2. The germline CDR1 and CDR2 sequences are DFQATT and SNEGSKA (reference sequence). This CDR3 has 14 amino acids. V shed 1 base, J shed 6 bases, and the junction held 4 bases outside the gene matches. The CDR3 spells CSARVYGGAGELFF. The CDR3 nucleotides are TGCAGTGCTAGAGTATACGGGGGGGCCGGGGAGCTGTTTTTT.

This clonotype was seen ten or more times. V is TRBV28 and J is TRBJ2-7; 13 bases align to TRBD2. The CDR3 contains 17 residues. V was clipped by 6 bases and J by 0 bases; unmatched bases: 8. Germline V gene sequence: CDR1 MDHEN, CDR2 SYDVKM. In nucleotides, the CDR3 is TGTGCCAGCAGCCTTGGACTAGCGGGAGTCAGCTCCTACGAGCAGTACTTC. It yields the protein CASSLGLAGVSSYEQYF.

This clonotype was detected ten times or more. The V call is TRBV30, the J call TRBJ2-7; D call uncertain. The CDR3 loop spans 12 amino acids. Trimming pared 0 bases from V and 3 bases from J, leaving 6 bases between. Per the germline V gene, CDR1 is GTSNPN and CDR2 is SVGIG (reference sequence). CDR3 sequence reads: CAWSVNVYEQYF. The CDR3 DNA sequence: TGTGCCTGGAGTGTAAATGTCTACGAGCAGTACTTC.

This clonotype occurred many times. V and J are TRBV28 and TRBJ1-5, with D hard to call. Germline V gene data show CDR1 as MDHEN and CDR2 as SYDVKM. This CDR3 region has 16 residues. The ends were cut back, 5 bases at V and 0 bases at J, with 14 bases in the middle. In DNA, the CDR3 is TGTGCCAGCAGTCCCCCGGGCGGTGCTAGCAATCAGCCCCAGCATTTT. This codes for CASSPPGGASNQPQHF.

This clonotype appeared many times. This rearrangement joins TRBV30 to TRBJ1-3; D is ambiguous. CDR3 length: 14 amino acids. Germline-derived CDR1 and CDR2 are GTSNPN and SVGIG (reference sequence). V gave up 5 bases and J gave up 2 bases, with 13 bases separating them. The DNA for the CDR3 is TGTGCCTGGTCCCTCGCGCTCCCTGGAAACACCATATATTTT. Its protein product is CAWSLALPGNTIYF.